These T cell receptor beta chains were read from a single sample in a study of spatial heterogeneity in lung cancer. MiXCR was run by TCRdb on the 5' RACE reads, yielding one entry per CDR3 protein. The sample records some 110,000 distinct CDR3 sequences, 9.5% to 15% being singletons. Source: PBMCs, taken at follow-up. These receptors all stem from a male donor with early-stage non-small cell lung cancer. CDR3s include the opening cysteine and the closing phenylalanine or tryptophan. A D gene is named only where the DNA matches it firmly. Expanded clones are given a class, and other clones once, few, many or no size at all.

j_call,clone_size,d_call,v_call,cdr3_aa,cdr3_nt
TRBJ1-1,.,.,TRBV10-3,CAISELGTSTEAFF,TGTGCCATCAGTGAGCTAGGGACGAGCACTGAAGCTTTCTTT
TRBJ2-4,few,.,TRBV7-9,CASVGPRAKSGKNIQYF,TGTGCCAGCGTAGGCCCAAGGGCCAAAAGTGGCAAAAACATTCAGTACTTC
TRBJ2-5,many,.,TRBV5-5,CASSIAAQETQYF,TGTGCCAGCAGCATAGCCGCTCAAGAGACCCAGTACTTC
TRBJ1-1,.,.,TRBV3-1,CASSRGPLPEAFF,TGTGCCAGCAGCCGAGGGCCACTCCCTGAAGCTTTCTTT
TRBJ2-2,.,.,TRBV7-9,CASSQGRPTGELFF,TGTGCCAGCAGCCAGGGTAGGCCCACCGGGGAGCTGTTTTTT
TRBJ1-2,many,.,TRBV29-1,CSAAGANNYGYTF,TGCAGCGCGGCGGGGGCGAATAACTATGGCTACACCTTC
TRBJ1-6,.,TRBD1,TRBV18,CASSPTGGDNSPLHF,TGTGCCAGCTCACCTACAGGGGGCGATAATTCACCCCTCCACTTT
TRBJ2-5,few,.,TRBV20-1,CSAQGLAGQETQYF,TGCAGTGCCCAGGGACTGGCGGGTCAAGAGACCCAGTACTTC
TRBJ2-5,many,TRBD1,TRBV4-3,CASSHYRGLETQYF,TGCGCCAGCAGCCATTACAGGGGGTTGGAGACCCAGTACTTC
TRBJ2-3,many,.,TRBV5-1,CASSSGPSTDTQYF,TGCGCCAGCAGTTCCGGACCGTCCACAGATACGCAGTATTTT
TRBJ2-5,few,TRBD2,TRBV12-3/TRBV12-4,CASSLLAGIQETQYF,TGTGCCAGCAGTTTACTAGCGGGCATCCAAGAGACCCAGTACTTC
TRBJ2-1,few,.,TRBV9,CASSVDHGGYNEQFF,TGTGCCAGCAGCGTAGACCACGGGGGATACAATGAGCAGTTCTTC
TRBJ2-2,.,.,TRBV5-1,CASSLGGSSTGELFF,TGCGCCAGCAGCTTGGGGGGCTCTAGCACCGGGGAGCTGTTTTTT
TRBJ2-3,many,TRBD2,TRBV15,CATSRGSGGASDTQYF,TGTGCCACCAGCAGAGGTAGCGGGGGGGCCTCAGATACGCAGTATTTT
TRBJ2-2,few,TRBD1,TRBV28,CASSWPPQGLGTGELFF,TGTGCCAGCAGTTGGCCTCCACAGGGGCTCGGCACCGGGGAGCTGTTTTTT
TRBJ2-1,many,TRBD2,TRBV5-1,CASSLGGGNYDEQFF,TGCGCCAGCAGCTTGGGCGGGGGGAACTATGATGAGCAGTTCTTC
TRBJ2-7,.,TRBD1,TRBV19,CASTGQGAYEQYF,TGTGCCAGTACTGGACAGGGGGCGTACGAGCAGTACTTC
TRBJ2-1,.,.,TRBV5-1,CASALIVGNEQFF,TGCGCCAGCGCCCTTATCGTGGGAAATGAGCAGTTCTTC
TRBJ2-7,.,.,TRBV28,CASSLFLGQNYEQYF,TGTGCCAGCAGTTTATTTCTTGGACAGAACTACGAGCAGTACTTC
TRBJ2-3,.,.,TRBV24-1,CATPSAGAQGADTQYF,TGTGCCACCCCCTCGGCGGGGGCGCAGGGGGCAGATACGCAGTATTTT
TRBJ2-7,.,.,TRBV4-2,CASSQDALERTYEQYF,TGTGCCAGCAGCCAAGATGCCCTAGAAAGGACCTACGAGCAGTACTTC
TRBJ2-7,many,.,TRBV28,CASSFPRGGGGIYEQYF,TGTGCCAGCAGTTTCCCCCGTGGAGGGGGGGGCATCTACGAGCAGTACTTC
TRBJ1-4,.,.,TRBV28,CASSLERATGTTNEKLFF,TGTGCCAGCAGTTTAGAACGCGCTACGGGGACAACTAATGAAAAACTGTTTTTT
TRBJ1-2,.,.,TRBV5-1,CASSLRARTPSMYTF,TGCGCCAGCAGCTTGAGGGCACGGACCCCATCTATGTACACCTTC
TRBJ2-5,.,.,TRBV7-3,CASSLGPNQETQYF,TGTGCCAGCAGCTTAGGACCGAATCAAGAGACCCAGTACTTC
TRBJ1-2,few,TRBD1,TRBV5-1,CASSLAHRGHEYGYTF,TGCGCCAGCAGCTTGGCTCACAGGGGGCACGAGTATGGCTACACCTTC
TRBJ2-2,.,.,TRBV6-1,CASTPGGGTGELFF,TGTGCCAGCACACCGGGGGGCGGGACCGGGGAGCTGTTTTTT
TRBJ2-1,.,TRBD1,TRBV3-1,CASKTGDEQFF,TGTGCCAGCAAGACAGGGGATGAGCAGTTCTTC
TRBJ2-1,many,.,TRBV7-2,CASSPPSGKEQFF,TGTGCCAGCAGCCCCCCCTCGGGGAAAGAGCAGTTCTTC
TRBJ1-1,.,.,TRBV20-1,CSARDDPTRGKNTEAFF,TGCAGTGCTAGAGACGACCCGACCCGGGGCAAGAACACTGAAGCTTTCTTT
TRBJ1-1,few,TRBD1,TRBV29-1,CSGGTGAMNTEAFF,TGCAGCGGTGGGACAGGGGCTATGAACACTGAAGCTTTCTTT
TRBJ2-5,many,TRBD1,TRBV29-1,CSVGLESGGLTQYF,TGCAGCGTTGGGCTCGAGTCAGGGGGCCTGACCCAGTACTTC
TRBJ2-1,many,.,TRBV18,CASSADVYNEQFF,TGTGCCAGCTCGGCGGACGTATACAATGAGCAGTTCTTC
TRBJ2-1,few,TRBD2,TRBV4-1,CASSQDPGRGAGWFF,TGCGCCAGCAGCCAAGATCCGGGGCGGGGGGCCGGATGGTTCTTC
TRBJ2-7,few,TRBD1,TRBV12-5,CASGLVPSGGYEQYF,TGTGCTAGTGGTTTGGTACCGTCAGGGGGATACGAGCAGTACTTC
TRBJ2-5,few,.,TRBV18,CASSPQGGQETQYF,TGTGCCAGCTCACCACAGGGGGGTCAAGAGACCCAGTACTTC
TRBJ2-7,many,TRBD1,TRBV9,CASAPGQGIGEQYF,TGTGCCAGCGCTCCGGGACAGGGAATCGGCGAGCAGTACTTC
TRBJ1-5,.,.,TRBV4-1,CASSQDWGTSNQPQHF,TGCGCCAGCAGCCAAGATTGGGGGACGAGCAATCAGCCCCAGCATTTT